This passage covers 29 T cell receptor beta chains from one sample sequenced in a study of shared clonotypes between healthy human individuals. Generated by immunoSEQ multiplex PCR, the TCRdb table keeps only in-frame clones and is missing some. The sample shows 2 million to 2.5 million clones, over 85% of them seen only once. The specimen was naive CD4+ T cells sorted from blood. As for subset: CD45RA+ positively selected. The origin of the receptors is a man aged 18 to 35 in good health.

This clone was observed at least ten times. The V call is TRBV25-1, the J call TRBJ1-4; D unresolved. The germline gives CDR1 MGHDK, CDR2 SYGVNS. The CDR3 totals 14 residues. Trimming shortened V by 5 bases and J by 0 bases, and 7 bases separated the two germline ends. The CDR3 nucleotides are TGTGCCAGCAGTTGGGGTTCAACTAATGAAAAACTGTTTTTT. This gives the protein CASSWGSTNEKLFF.

The gene calls are TRBV10-3 and TRBJ2-7, with 14 nucleotides matching TRBD2. Trimming removed 0 bases from V and 4 bases from J; junction bases left unmatched: 5. The CDR3 runs to 17 residues. The germline CDR1 and CDR2 sequences are ENHRY and SYGVKD. CDR3 nucleotide sequence: TGTGCCATCAGTGAGTCGATTGGACTAGCGGGAGGTTACGAGCAGTACTTC. The encoded protein is CAISESIGLAGGYEQYF.

The chain combines TRBV9 with TRBJ2-3; no firm D call. This CDR3 comprises 16 residues. With 0 bases removed from V and 2 bases from J, the gap between germline ends came to 13 bases. The germline CDR1 and CDR2 sequences are SGDLS and YYNGEE. The CDR3 DNA is TGTGCCAGCAGCGTAGCGGGTCACACCTACACAGATACGCAGTATTTT. Its translation: CASSVAGHTYTDTQYF. The full variable domain, in which reference TRBV9 and TRBJ2-3 provide the parts outside the CDR3, is DSGVTQTPKHLITATGQRVTLRCSPRSGDLSVYWYQQSLDQGLQFLIQYYNGEERAKGNILERFSAQQFPDLHSELNLSSLELGDSALYFCASSVAGHTYTDTQYFGPGTRLTVL.

The chain carries TRBV28 and TRBJ2-5; 7 bases align to TRBD2. Germline loops: CDR1 MDHEN, CDR2 SYDVKM. V gave up 5 bases and J gave up 2 bases; unmatched junction bases: 8. The CDR3 is 15 residues long. The CDR3, as DNA: TGTGCCAGCAGTGATTCAGCGGGGCCACAAGAGACCCAGTACTTC. Translating gives CASSDSAGPQETQYF.

Comment on this clone: The sample contains more than one DNA sequence encoding this CDR3. The CDR3 protein is CASSVGTGSYEQYF. CDR3 nucleotides: TGTGCCAGCAGTGTGGGGACAGGTTCCTACGAGCAGTACTTC. The chain has TRBV6-1 and TRBJ2-7; TRBD1 matches 8 bases. Germline values: CDR1 MNHNS, CDR2 SASEGT. The CDR3 has 14 amino acids. V dropped 4 bases and J dropped 1; count of bases not matched to a gene: 3.

About this clone itself: This sample also contains other DNA sequences that code for the same CDR3. V usage is TRBV2 and J usage is TRBJ2-2; no clear D. The CDR3 spans 13 residues. V lost 3 bases to trimming and J lost 4 bases, with 6 bases between them. Germline-derived CDR1 and CDR2 are SNHLY and FYNNEI. This CDR3 is CASSEVGTGELFF. CDR3 nucleotide sequence: TGTGCCAGCAGTGAGGTTGGCACCGGGGAGCTGTTTTTT.

The chain has TRBV5-4 and TRBJ2-1; D might be TRBD2 (5 bases). This CDR3 is built from 14 residues. V lost 0 bases to trimming and J lost 10 bases, with 14 bases between them. Germline V gene data show CDR1 as SGHNT and CDR2 as YYREEE (reference sequence). The CDR3 coding sequence is TGTGCCAGCAGCTTGGTGGCGGGCCCAGGAGAGCAGTTCTTC. The encoded protein is CASSLVAGPGEQFF.

The chain couples TRBV19 to TRBJ2-2; unclear D gene. The V end lost 6 bases, the J end lost 1 base, and 12 bases lay between the germline ends. CDR3 length: 15 residues. Germline lookup yields CDR1 LNHDA and CDR2 SQIVND (reference sequence). The CDR3 region is CASRSGQRNTGELFF. Written as DNA, the CDR3 is TGTGCCAGTAGGTCCGGGCAGAGGAACACCGGGGAGCTGTTTTTT. The full variable domain, in which reference TRBV19 and TRBJ2-2 provide the parts outside the CDR3, is DGGITQSPKYLFRKEGQNVTLSCEQNLNHDAMYWYRQDPGQGLRLIYYSQIVNDFQKGDIAEGYSVSREKKESFPLTVTSAQKNPTAFYLCASRSGQRNTGELFFGEGSRLTVL.

This chain joins TRBV6-6 and TRBJ2-7, with 9 bases lining up with TRBD1. Trimming at V came to 7 bases and at J to 3 bases, leaving 7 bases not matched to a gene. CDR1 MNHNY and CDR2 SVGAGI come from the germline V gene (reference sequence). The CDR3 runs 14 residues. The CDR3 region has the DNA TGTGCCAGCACCTGGACAGGGGACCTCTACGAGCAGTACTTC. Translation gives CASTWTGDLYEQYF.

The genes are TRBV21-1 and TRBJ1-1; the D call of TRBD1 is as the table states it, not checked on the DNA. TRBV21-1 is recorded as a pseudogene. The CDR3 runs to 17 residues. CDR3 sequence (DNA): TGTGCCAGCAGCAAAGGCGATCGAACAGGGAGAGACACTGAAGCTTTCTTT. Protein sequence: CASSKGDRTGRDTEAFF.

V usage is TRBV30 and J usage is TRBJ2-3; TRBD2 agrees at 7 bases. CDR3 length: 15 residues. V was clipped by 0 bases and J by 2 bases; unmatched bases: 5. Germline V CDR1 and CDR2: GTSNPN, SVGIG (reference sequence). The CDR3 sequence is CAWSVPSGITDTQYF. CDR3 in DNA: TGTGCCTGGAGTGTGCCTAGCGGAATCACAGATACGCAGTATTTT.

The CDR3 is CASSLDRIGGLETQYF. DNA for the CDR3: TGTGCCAGCAGCTTAGACCGTATAGGGGGCCTGGAGACCCAGTACTTC. V usage is TRBV7-2 and J usage is TRBJ2-5; TRBD1 aligns across 7 bases. This CDR3 region has 16 residues. Germline lookup yields CDR1 SGHTA and CDR2 FQGNSA. The V gene end was trimmed by 1 base and the J gene end by 5 bases; junction bases not matched to a gene: 10.

The rearrangement links TRBV6-5 to TRBJ2-2, with 9 nucleotides matching TRBD1. The CDR3 spans 11 residues. Per germline, CDR1 MNHEY and CDR2 SVGAGI. With 6 bases clipped from V and 15 bases from J, the junction kept 5 bases outside the gene matches. This CDR3 is CASRGTGRVFF. CDR3 nucleotide sequence: TGTGCCAGCAGAGGGACAGGGAGGGTGTTTTTT.

The rearrangement links TRBV11-3 to TRBJ1-2; D may be TRBD1 (5 bases). V dropped 4 bases and J dropped 7 bases, with 13 bases sitting between them. Germline V CDR1 and CDR2: SGHNT, YENEEA. This CDR3 has 13 residues. Here the CDR3 DNA reads TGTGCCAGCAGCTCCCGGGACGGCATTGGCTACACCTTC. This encodes CASSSRDGIGYTF.

The rearrangement uses TRBV20-1 and TRBJ2-7; 7 bases fit TRBD2. The CDR3 consists of 11 residues. The V gene end was trimmed by 2 bases and the J gene end by 5 bases; junction bases not matched to a gene: 0. Germline CDR1 is DFQATT and CDR2 is SNEGSKA (reference sequence). In DNA, the CDR3 is TGCAGTGCTAGACTAGCGGACGAGCAGTACTTC. Translating it yields CSARLADEQYF.

This chain uses TRBV2 with TRBJ2-7; perhaps TRBD2 as D (6 bases). The CDR3 covers 14 residues. Germline V gives CDR1 SNHLY, CDR2 FYNNEI. V lost 3 bases and J lost 3, with 12 bases in between. CDR3 nucleotide sequence: TGTGCCAGCAGTGATCCTAGCGTGAACTACGAGCAGTACTTC. Translating gives CASSDPSVNYEQYF.

The V and J genes are TRBV5-1 and TRBJ1-2; the D is unclear. This CDR3 contains 12 residues. The V end was cut by 4 bases, the J end by 7 bases, with 11 bases between. Germline-derived CDR1 and CDR2 are SGHRS and YFSETQ. The CDR3 is CASSLDAGGYTF. The CDR3, as DNA: TGCGCCAGCAGCCTGGATGCAGGTGGCTACACCTTC.

This chain connects TRBV6-1 to TRBJ2-1; TRBD2 might be the D (7 bases). The CDR3 has 16 residues. CDR1 MNHNS and CDR2 SASEGT come from the germline V gene. V gave up 4 bases and J gave up 2 bases, with 15 bases separating them. The CDR3 DNA sequence: TGTGCCAGCAGTGGTGTCGGGGGGCGAACCTACAATGAGCAGTTCTTC. Its translation: CASSGVGGRTYNEQFF.

V gene TRBV30 combines with J gene TRBJ2-7; 9 bases are a match to TRBD2. This CDR3 is built from 15 residues. The V gene end was trimmed by 0 bases and the J gene end by 0 bases; junction bases not matched to a gene: 3. CDR1 is GTSNPN and CDR2 is SVGIG in the germline V gene (reference sequence). As DNA, the CDR3 is TGTGCCTGGAGTGTAAGAGCGGGGGGCTCCTACGAGCAGTACTTC. This translates into CAWSVRAGGSYEQYF. Variable domain in full (rest from reference TRBV30 and TRBJ2-7): SQTIHQWPATLVQPVGSPLSLECTVEGTSNPNLYWYRQAAGRGLQLLFYSVGIGQISSEVPQNLSASRPQDRQFILSSKKLLLSDSGFYLCAWSVRAGGSYEQYFGPGTRLTVT.

The V and J genes are TRBV4-1 and TRBJ2-4; a weak D match, TRBD1 (5 bases). The CDR3 covers 15 residues. The V end was cut by 1 base, the J end by 0 bases, with 7 bases between. Per germline, CDR1 MGHRA and CDR2 YSYEKL. The CDR3 nucleotides are TGCGCCAGCAGCCAAGCCAGGGCAGCCAAAAACATTCAGTACTTC. Its protein product is CASSQARAAKNIQYF.

The chain is built from TRBV5-1 and TRBJ2-2; 10 bases map to TRBD2. Trimming cost V 0 bases and J 5 bases; bases outside gene matches: 7. The CDR3 runs 17 residues. Germline lookup yields CDR1 SGHRS and CDR2 YFSETQ. The CDR3 region has the DNA TGCGCCAGCAGCTTGGCCCAACTAGCGGGGAGTACCGGGGAGCTGTTTTTT. The encoded protein is CASSLAQLAGSTGELFF. Full variable domain (missing parts from reference TRBV5-1 and TRBJ2-2): KAGVTQTPRYLIKTRGQQVTLSCSPISGHRSVSWYQQTPGQGLQFLFEYFSETQRNKGNFPGRFSGRQFSNSRSEMNVSTLELGDSALYLCASSLAQLAGSTGELFFGEGSRLTVL.

The chain combines TRBV10-3 with TRBJ1-5; 7 bases line up with TRBD1. Germline V gives CDR1 ENHRY, CDR2 SYGVKD. Germline trimming cut 6 bases from V and 4 bases from J; bases unmatched to any gene: 9. CDR3 length: 15 amino acids. In DNA, the CDR3 is TGTGCCATCAGCGCCGGGACAGCCACTAATCAGCCCCAGCATTTT. Its protein product is CAISAGTATNQPQHF.

This rearrangement joins TRBV19 to TRBJ1-1; D may be TRBD1 (6 bases). There are 18 residues in the CDR3. Trimming left V 7 bases short and J 4 bases short, with 28 bases between. CDR1 is LNHDA, CDR2 SQIVND, per germline (reference sequence). This chain's CDR3 is CASNRPPPGGGPGTEAFF. The CDR3, as DNA: TGTGCCAGTAATCGCCCCCCCCCGGGAGGGGGGCCGGGCACTGAAGCTTTCTTT. The full variable domain, in which reference TRBV19 and TRBJ1-1 provide the parts outside the CDR3, is DGGITQSPKYLFRKEGQNVTLSCEQNLNHDAMYWYRQDPGQGLRLIYYSQIVNDFQKGDIAEGYSVSREKKESFPLTVTSAQKNPTAFYLCASNRPPPGGGPGTEAFFGQGTRLTVV.

The chain links TRBV4-1 to TRBJ1-1, with D possibly TRBD1 on 5 matching bases. Germline lookup yields CDR1 MGHRA and CDR2 YSYEKL. With 4 bases removed from V and 1 base from J, the gap between germline ends came to 22 bases. The CDR3 loop spans 18 amino acids. CDR3 protein: CASSPVVGKGSKNTEAFF. The CDR3 nucleotides are TGCGCCAGCAGCCCAGTTGTGGGTAAGGGGAGTAAGAACACTGAAGCTTTCTTT.

V and J are TRBV7-2 and TRBJ2-1; TRBD2 aligns across 11 bases. The CDR3 length is 15 residues. The germline CDR1 and CDR2 sequences are SGHTA and FQGNSA. Trimming took 5 bases from V and 6 from J; bases not matched to a gene: 6. The CDR3 bases are TGTGCCAGCAGCGGTACTAGCGGGAGCCGCAATGAGCAGTTCTTC. This codes for CASSGTSGSRNEQFF.

The chain is built from TRBV7-9 and TRBJ2-2; D call uncertain. The CDR3 runs 14 residues. Trimming took off 5 bases at V and 6 bases at J, with 13 bases between the two ends. Germline CDR1 is SEHNR and CDR2 is FQNEAQ (reference sequence). As DNA, the CDR3 is TGTGCCAGCAGCCGCACGACCGTGGCCGGGGAGCTGTTTTTT. Its translation is CASSRTTVAGELFF.

The J gene is TRBJ2-3, the V gene TRBV4-3, with TRBD1 as a possible D gene (5 bases). The CDR3 totals 15 residues. Trimming shortened V by 0 bases and J by 3 bases, and 10 bases separated the two germline ends. CDR1 and CDR2 (germline): LGHNA, YSLEER. CDR3 DNA: TGCGCCAGCAGCCAAGATGGGGCTACTACAGATACGCAGTATTTT. This encodes CASSQDGATTDTQYF.

The V call is TRBV10-3, the J call TRBJ2-5; 7 nucleotides line up with TRBD1. J gave up 5 bases and V 10 bases, and 13 bases lay outside the gene matches. The CDR3 has 14 residues. Germline CDR1 reads ENHRY; CDR2 reads SYGVKD. The CDR3, as DNA: TGTGCCACCTCTTTACCGGTCAGGGGGGAGACCCAGTACTTC. It codes for CATSLPVRGETQYF.

Worth noting for this clone: Other DNA sequences in the sample encode the same CDR3. The chain joins TRBV7-2 to TRBJ1-6, with TRBD1 matching over 11 bases. Germline V gives CDR1 SGHTA, CDR2 FQGNSA. The CDR3 consists of 18 residues. The ends lost 5 bases at V and 4 bases at J; junction bases unmatched: 10. The CDR3 protein is CASSPKGTGGPYNSPLHF. Here the CDR3 DNA reads TGTGCCAGCAGCCCTAAAGGGACAGGGGGTCCTTATAATTCACCCCTCCACTTT.